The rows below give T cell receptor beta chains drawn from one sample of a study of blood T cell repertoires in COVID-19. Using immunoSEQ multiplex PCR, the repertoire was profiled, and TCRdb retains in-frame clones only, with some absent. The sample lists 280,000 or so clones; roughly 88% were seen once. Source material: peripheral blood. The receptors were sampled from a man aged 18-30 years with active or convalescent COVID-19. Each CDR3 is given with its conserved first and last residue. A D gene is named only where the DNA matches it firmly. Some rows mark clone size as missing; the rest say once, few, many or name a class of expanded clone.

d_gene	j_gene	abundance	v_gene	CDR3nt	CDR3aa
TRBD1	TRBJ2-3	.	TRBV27	TGTGCCAGCAGTCGGGACAGCGTACCGGCAGATACGCAGTATTTT	CASSRDSVPADTQYF
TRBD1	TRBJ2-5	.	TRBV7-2	TGTGCCAGCAGCCCACAGGGGGGCCGGGAGACCCAGTACTTC	CASSPQGGRETQYF
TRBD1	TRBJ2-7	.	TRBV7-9	TGTGCCAGCAGCCCTAGACAGGGTCTTCCGTACGAGCAGTACTTC	CASSPRQGLPYEQYF
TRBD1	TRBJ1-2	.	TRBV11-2	TGTGCCAGCAGCCCCGGGACAGGGCATGGCTACACCTTC	CASSPGTGHGYTF
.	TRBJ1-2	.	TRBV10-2	TGCGCCAGCAGTGAGCAGGGCTACTATGGCTACACCTTC	CASSEQGYYGYTF
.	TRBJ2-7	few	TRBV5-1	TGCGCCAGCAGCTTGGGTGGCAGAAACTACGAGCAGTACTTC	CASSLGGRNYEQYF
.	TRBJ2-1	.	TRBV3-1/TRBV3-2	TGTGCCAGCAGTCTCTACCCACCCAAGAACAATGAGCAGTTCTTC	CASSLYPPKNNEQFF
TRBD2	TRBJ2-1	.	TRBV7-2	TGTGCCAGCAGCTTAGAACTAGCGGCCTCTATTGAGCAGTTCTTC	CASSLELAASIEQFF
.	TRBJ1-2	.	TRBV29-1	TGCAGCGTTCAGGAGGGATTCCTCTATGGCTACACCTTC	CSVQEGFLYGYTF
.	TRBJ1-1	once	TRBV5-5	TGTGCCAGCAGCTTGTCTATAGTGGTGAACACTGAAGCTTTCTTT	CASSLSIVVNTEAFF
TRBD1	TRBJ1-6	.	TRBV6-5	TGTGCCAGCAGTTCTACGGACAGGGCGTCACCCCTCCACTTT	CASSSTDRASPLHF
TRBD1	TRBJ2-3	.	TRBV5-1	TGCGCCAGCAGCTTGATGGGGCAGGGGGCGGCAGATACGCAGTATTTT	CASSLMGQGAADTQYF
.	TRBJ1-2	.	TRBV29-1	TGCAGCGTTGGAATGCAGGGGCCGGCCTATGGCTACACCTTC	CSVGMQGPAYGYTF
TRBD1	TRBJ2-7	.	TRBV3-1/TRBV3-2	TGTGCCAGCAGCCAAGGACAGGGGCCCTACGAGCAGTACTTC	CASSQGQGPYEQYF
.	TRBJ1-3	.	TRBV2	TGTGCCAGCAGTGGGCAGGGTTACTCTGGAAACACCATATATTTT	CASSGQGYSGNTIYF
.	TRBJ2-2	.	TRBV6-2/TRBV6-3	TGTGCCAGCAGTCTTGGTCCCAGTCTGGTTGGCGGGGAGCTGTTTTTT	CASSLGPSLVGGELFF
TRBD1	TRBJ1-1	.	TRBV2	TGTGCCAGAAGCACGGGACAGCATGAAGCTTTCTTT	CARSTGQHEAFF
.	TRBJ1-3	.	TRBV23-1	TGCGCCAGCAGTCAATTCCAGGAGACGGGAGGAAACACCATATATTTT	CASSQFQETGGNTIYF
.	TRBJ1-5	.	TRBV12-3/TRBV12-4	TGTGCCAGCAGTTTAGCCCGAGATCAGCCCCAGCATTTT	CASSLARDQPQHF
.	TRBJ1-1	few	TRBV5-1	TGCGCCAGCAGCGGCCCAGGGGTACGCACTGAAGCTTTCTTT	CASSGPGVRTEAFF
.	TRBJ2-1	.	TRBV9	TGTGCCAGCAGCGTAGCCCAATTCTCAGGGGAGGAGCAGTTCTTC	CASSVAQFSGEEQFF
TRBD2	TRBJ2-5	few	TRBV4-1	TGCGCCAGCAGCCAAGACACAGCGGGGGGAGGTGAGACCCAGTACTTC	CASSQDTAGGGETQYF
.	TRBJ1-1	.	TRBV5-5	TGTGCCAGCAGCGCAGGGGATGCGAACACTGAAGCTTTCTTT	CASSAGDANTEAFF
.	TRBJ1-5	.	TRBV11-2	TGTGCCAGCAGCTTAACAGGGTACCAGCCCCAGCATTTT	CASSLTGYQPQHF
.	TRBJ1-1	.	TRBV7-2	TGTGCCAGCAGCTTAATGGGGGCCACTGAAGCTTTCTTT	CASSLMGATEAFF
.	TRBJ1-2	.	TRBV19	TGTGCCAGTACCCCGAGTTGGGAGGGGGAGCGCTACACCTTC	CASTPSWEGERYTF
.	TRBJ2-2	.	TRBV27	TGTGCCAGCAGTTTAGGCCCGAAGAACACCGGGGAGCTGTTTTTT	CASSLGPKNTGELFF
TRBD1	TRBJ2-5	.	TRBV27	TGTGCCAGCGCTCCCGGGACAGTAACCCAAGAGACCCAGTACTTC	CASAPGTVTQETQYF
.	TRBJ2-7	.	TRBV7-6	TGTGCCAGCAGCTTAAAAGACATGGCTCAGCAGTACTTC	CASSLKDMAQQYF
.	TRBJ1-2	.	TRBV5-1	TGCGCCAGCAGTCGGTCGGGTCCCTCGGGTGGCTACACCTTC	CASSRSGPSGGYTF
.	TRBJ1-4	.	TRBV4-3	TGCGCCAGCAGCCAATGGGGAGGGAATGAAAAACTGTTTTTT	CASSQWGGNEKLFF
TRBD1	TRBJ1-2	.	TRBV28	TGTGCCAGCACCACGACAGGGGCTCGTGGCTACACCTTC	CASTTTGARGYTF
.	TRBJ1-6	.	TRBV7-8	TGTGCCAGCAGCCCCAGATCTAGCTCCTATAATTCACCCCTCCACTTT	CASSPRSSSYNSPLHF
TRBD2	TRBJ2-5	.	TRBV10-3	TGTGCCATCAGTGAAAGCGGGGGGCGGCAAGAGACCCAGTACTTC	CAISESGGRQETQYF
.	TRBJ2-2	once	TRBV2	TGTGCCAGCAGTGAAGAGACTAGGTTCACCGGGGAGCTGTTTTTT	CASSEETRFTGELFF
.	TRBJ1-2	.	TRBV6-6	TGTGCCAGCAGTTACACGCGGGGAAACTATGGCTACACCTTC	CASSYTRGNYGYTF
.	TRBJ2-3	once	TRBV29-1	TGCAGCGTCACTTTCTCCCTTAAGACTAGCACAGATACGCAGTATTTT	CSVTFSLKTSTDTQYF
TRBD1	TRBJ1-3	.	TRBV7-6	TGTGCCAGCAGCTCGGGGAAGACAGGGGTTCTCTCTGGAAACACCATATATTTT	CASSSGKTGVLSGNTIYF
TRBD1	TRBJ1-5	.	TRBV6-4	TGTGCCAGCAGTGACAGGACAGGGTGCCAGCCCCAGCATTTT	CASSDRTGCQPQHF
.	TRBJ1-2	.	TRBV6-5	TGTGCCAGCAGCTCAGACAGCTACTATGGCTACACCTTC	CASSSDSYYGYTF
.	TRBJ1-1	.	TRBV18	TGTGCCAGCTCACCACGCCTCCCGGTCGTTGCTGAAGCTTTCTTT	CASSPRLPVVAEAFF
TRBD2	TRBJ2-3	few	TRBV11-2	TGTGCCAGCAGCTCTCCTCTTAAGGGACTAGCGTTCACAGATACGCAGTATTTT	CASSSPLKGLAFTDTQYF
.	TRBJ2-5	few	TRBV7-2	TGTGCCAGCAGCTTTAGCGTACGGGAGACCCAGTACTTC	CASSFSVRETQYF
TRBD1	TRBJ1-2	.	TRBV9	TGTGCCAGCACCAGGGGGCCAGGGTGGTATGGCTACACCTTC	CASTRGPGWYGYTF
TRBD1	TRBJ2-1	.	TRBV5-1	TGCGCCAGCAGCTTGGAACAGGGGGCTTTGGATGAGCAGTTCTTC	CASSLEQGALDEQFF
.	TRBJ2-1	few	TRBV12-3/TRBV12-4	TGTGCCAGCGCGACAAATGAGCAGTTCTTC	CASATNEQFF
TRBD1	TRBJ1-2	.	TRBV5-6	TGTGCCAGCAGCCTTTTACAGGGGGCGAGAGGGTACACCTTC	CASSLLQGARGYTF
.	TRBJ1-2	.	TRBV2	TGTGCCAGCGACGTGGACTACTATGGCTACACCTTC	CASDVDYYGYTF
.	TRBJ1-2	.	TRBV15	TGTGCCACCAGCCTTCCACGGGGCTATGGCTACACCTTC	CATSLPRGYGYTF
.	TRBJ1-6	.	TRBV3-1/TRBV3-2	TGTGCCAGCAGCCAGGATACAGGTTATAATTCACCCCTCCACTTT	CASSQDTGYNSPLHF
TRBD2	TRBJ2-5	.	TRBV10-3	TGTGCCATCAGGCCGGAGGTAGCGGGGGTGGAGACCCAGTACTTC	CAIRPEVAGVETQYF
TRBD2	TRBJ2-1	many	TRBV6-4	TGTGCCAGCAGTGAAAGCGGGGGGGCCAATGAGCAGTTCTTC	CASSESGGANEQFF
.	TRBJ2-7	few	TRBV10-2	TGCGCCAGCAGTGAGTCCGACACATCCTACGAGCAGTACTTC	CASSESDTSYEQYF
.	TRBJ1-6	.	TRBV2	TGTGCCAGCAGTGGACGGACTAGTAATCCCCTCCACTTT	CASSGRTSNPLHF
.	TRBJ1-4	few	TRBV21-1	TGTGCCAGCAGCAACGGGACAAAAAAAGAAAAACTGTTTTTT	CASSNGTKKEKLFF
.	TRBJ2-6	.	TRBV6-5	TGTGCCAGCAGTTTATCCGGGGCCAACGTCCTGACTTTC	CASSLSGANVLTF
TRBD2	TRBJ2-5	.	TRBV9	TGTGCCAGCAGCGTAGATAGCGGGGGGCAAGAGACCCAGTACTTC	CASSVDSGGQETQYF
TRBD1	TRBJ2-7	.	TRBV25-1	TGTGCCAGCAGAAACCCCCTCGGACAGGGCGGCTACGAGCAGTACTTC	CASRNPLGQGGYEQYF
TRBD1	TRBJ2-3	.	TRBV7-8	TGTGCCAGCAGCGAGGACAGGGTTGAGACAGATACGCAGTATTTT	CASSEDRVETDTQYF